This T cell receptor (beta chain) was retrieved from a study of blood T cell repertoires in COVID-19. This CDR3 is 11 amino acids long. The V gene lost 5 bases and the J gene lost 7 bases, with 11 bases spanning the gap. Germline-derived CDR1 and CDR2 are DFQATT and SNEGSKA (reference sequence). This clone was detected a few times. The sample contains more than one DNA sequence encoding this CDR3. Assay used: immunoSEQ multiplex PCR; TCRdb lists only in-frame clones, some missing. This sample yields approximately 530,000 clones, of which approximately 88% are seen a single time; 7.5% to 9.5% belongs to the top ten.

The receptor was isolated from a woman aged 45 to 65 with COVID-19, enrolled during active disease. The specimen sequenced was peripheral blood. The gene calls are TRBV20-1 and TRBJ1-2; perhaps TRBD1 as D (6 bases). The CDR3 sequence: CSAGTGSGYTF. CDR3 DNA: TGCAGTGCTGGTACAGGGAGTGGCTACACCTTC.